This T cell receptor beta chain derives from a study of PD-1 blockade in classical Hodgkin lymphoma. Findings and caveats of the study: Nivolumab initiated under 1 year post-ASCT led to patient exclusion.

The protocol was immunoSEQ multiplex PCR, while the TCRdb copy is restricted to in-frame clones and leaves out a portion. The table records roughly 9,100 clones, roughly 69% of them present only once. This clone was observed a single time. Its target is not known. No patient escaped relapse after autologous stem cell transplantation, and brentuximab vedotin exposure varied. Isolation of CD4+ T cells from thawed PBMCs was performed by magnetic negative selection. Sequencing was performed on CD4+ T cells from blood, taken at baseline. This TCR was sampled from a human donor with classical Hodgkin lymphoma.

CDR3 residues: CASSLAGRAHEQYF. CDR3 bases: TGCGCCAGCAGCTTGGCTGGGAGGGCCCACGAGCAGTACTTC. V usage is TRBV5-1 and J usage is TRBJ2-7; 7 positions match TRBD2. The V segment lost 0 bases and the J segment 5 bases; nucleotides outside the gene matches: 5. Germline V lookup: CDR1 SGHRS, CDR2 YFSETQ. This CDR3 has 14 residues.